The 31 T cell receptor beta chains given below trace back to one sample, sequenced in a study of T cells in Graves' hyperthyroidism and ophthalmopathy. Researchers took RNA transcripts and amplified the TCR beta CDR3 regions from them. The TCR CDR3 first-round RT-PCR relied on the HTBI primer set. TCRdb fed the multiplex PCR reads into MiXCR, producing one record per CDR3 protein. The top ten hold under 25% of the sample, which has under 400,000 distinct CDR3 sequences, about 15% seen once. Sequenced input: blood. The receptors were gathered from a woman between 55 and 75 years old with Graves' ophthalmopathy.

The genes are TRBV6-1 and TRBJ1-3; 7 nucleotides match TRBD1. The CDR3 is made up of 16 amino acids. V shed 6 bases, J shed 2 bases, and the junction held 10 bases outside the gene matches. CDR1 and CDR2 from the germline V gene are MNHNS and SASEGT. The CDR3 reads CASSLRQGWTGNTIYF. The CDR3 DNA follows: TGTGCCAGCAGCCTGAGACAGGGATGGACTGGAAACACCATATATTTT.

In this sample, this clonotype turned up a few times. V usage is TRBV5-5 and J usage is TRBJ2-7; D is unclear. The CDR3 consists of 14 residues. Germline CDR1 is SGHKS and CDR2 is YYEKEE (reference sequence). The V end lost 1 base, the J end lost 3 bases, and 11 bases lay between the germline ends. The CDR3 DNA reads TGTGCCAGCAGCTTGAGGCGGCAGGACTACGAGCAGTACTTC. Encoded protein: CASSLRRQDYEQYF.

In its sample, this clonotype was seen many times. Here the CDR3 reads CSASLAGGGDEQFF. DNA of the CDR3: TGCAGTGCTAGTCTAGCGGGAGGTGGAGATGAGCAGTTCTTC. The V gene is TRBV20-1, the J gene TRBJ2-1; TRBD2 matches at 11 bases. The CDR3 consists of 14 residues. Unmatched junction bases numbered 6, after V lost 3 bases and J lost 8 bases. Germline assignment: CDR1 DFQATT and CDR2 SNEGSKA (reference sequence).

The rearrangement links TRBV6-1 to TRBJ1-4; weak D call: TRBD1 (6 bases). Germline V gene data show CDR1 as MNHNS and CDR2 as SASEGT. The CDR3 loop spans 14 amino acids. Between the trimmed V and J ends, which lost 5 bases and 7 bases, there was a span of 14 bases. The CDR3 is CASSSPGAIEKLFF. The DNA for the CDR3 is TGTGCCAGCAGTAGCCCAGGGGCGATTGAAAAACTGTTTTTT.

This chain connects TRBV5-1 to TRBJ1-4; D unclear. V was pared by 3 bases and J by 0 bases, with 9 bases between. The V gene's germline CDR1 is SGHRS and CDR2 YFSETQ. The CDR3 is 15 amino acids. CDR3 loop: CASSSNIATNEKLFF. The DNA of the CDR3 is TGCGCCAGCAGCTCCAACATCGCAACTAATGAAAAACTGTTTTTT. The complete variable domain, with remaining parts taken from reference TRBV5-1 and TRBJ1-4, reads KAGVTQTPRYLIKTRGQQVTLSCSPISGHRSVSWYQQTPGQGLQFLFEYFSETQRNKGNFPGRFSGRQFSNSRSEMNVSTLELGDSALYLCASSSNIATNEKLFFGSGTQLSVL.

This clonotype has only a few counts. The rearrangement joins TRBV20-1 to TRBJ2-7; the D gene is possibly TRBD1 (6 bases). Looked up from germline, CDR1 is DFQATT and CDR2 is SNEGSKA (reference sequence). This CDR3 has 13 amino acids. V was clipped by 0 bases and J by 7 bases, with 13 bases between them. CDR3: CSAREGTLREQYF. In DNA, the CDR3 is TGCAGTGCTAGAGAAGGGACACTGCGGGAGCAGTACTTC.

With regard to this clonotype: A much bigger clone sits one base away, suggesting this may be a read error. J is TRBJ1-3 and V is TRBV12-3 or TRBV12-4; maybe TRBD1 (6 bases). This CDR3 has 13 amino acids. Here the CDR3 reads CASSLQQGNTMYF. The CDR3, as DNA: TGTGCCAGCAGTTTACAACAGGGAAACACCATGTATTTT.

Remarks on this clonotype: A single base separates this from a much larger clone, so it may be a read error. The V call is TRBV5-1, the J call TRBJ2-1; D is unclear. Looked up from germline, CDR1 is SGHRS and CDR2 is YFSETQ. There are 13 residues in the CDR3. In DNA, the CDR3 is TGCGCCAGCAGCGTCAGCTCCTACAATGGGCAGTTCTTC. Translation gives CASSVSSYNGQFF.

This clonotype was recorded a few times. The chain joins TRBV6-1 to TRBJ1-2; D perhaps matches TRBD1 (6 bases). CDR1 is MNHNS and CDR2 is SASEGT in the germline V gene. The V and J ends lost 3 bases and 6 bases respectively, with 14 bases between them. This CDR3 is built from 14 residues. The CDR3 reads CASSEMGGLDGYTF. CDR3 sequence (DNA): TGTGCCAGCAGTGAGATGGGGGGGCTTGATGGCTACACCTTC.

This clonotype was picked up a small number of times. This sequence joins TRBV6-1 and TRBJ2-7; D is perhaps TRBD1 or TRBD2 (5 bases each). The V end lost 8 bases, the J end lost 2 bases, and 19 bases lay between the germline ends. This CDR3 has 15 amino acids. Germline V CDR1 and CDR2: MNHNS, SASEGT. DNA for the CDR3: TGTGCCAGCCTCTTGAGCGGCCTAGGGGCCTACGAGCAGTACTTC. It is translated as CASLLSGLGAYEQYF.

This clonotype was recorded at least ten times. DNA of the CDR3: TGTGCCAGCAGCGCCCCTGCGATGGGAGATACGCAGTATTTT. This sequence encodes CASSAPAMGDTQYF. The rearrangement uses TRBV13 and TRBJ2-3; D unclear. Germline V gene lookup returns CDR1 PRHDT and CDR2 FYEKMQ (reference sequence). The CDR3 covers 14 residues. V lost 5 bases and J lost 5, with 14 bases in between. Filled out from reference TRBV13 and TRBJ2-3, the complete variable domain reads AAGVIQSPRHLIKEKRETATLKCYPIPRHDTVYWYQQGPGQDPQFLISFYEKMQSDKGSIPDRFSAQQFSDYHSELNMSSLELGDSALYFCASSAPAMGDTQYFGPGTRLTVL.

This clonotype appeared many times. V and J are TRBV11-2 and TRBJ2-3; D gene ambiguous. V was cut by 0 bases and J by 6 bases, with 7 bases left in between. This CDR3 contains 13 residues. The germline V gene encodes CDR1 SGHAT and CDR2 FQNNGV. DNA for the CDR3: TGTGCCAGCAGCTTAGACCGTGGTGATACGCAGTATTTT. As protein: CASSLDRGDTQYF.

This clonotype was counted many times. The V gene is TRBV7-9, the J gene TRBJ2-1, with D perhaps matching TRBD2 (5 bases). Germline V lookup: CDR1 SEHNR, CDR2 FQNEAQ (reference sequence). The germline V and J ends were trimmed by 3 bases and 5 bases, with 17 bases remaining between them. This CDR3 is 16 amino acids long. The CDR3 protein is CASSLVVGYSDNEQFF. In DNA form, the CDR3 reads TGTGCCAGCAGCTTGGTAGTGGGCTATAGCGACAATGAGCAGTTCTTC.

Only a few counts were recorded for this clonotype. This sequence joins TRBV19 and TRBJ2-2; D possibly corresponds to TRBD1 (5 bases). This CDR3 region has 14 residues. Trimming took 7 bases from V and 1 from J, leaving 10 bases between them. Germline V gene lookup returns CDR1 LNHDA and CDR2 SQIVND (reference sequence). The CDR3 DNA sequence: TGTGCCAGTAACTCAGGGATGAACACCGGGGAGCTGTTTTTT. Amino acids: CASNSGMNTGELFF. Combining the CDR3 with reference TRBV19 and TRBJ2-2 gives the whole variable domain DGGITQSPKYLFRKEGQNVTLSCEQNLNHDAMYWYRQDPGQGLRLIYYSQIVNDFQKGDIAEGYSVSREKKESFPLTVTSAQKNPTAFYLCASNSGMNTGELFFGEGSRLTVL.

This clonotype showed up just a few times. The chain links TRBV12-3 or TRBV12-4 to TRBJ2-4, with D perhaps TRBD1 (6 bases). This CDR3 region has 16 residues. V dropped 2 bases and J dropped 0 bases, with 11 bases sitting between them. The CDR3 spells CASSLWGRQAKNIQYF. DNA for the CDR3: TGTGCCAGCAGTTTATGGGGGCGGCAAGCCAAAAACATTCAGTACTTC.

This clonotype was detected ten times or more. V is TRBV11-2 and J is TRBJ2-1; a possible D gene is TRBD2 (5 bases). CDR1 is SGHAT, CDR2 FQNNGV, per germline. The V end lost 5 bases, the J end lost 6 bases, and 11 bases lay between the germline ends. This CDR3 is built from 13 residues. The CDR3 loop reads CASSLERTNEQFF. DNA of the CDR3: TGTGCCAGCAGCCTCGAGCGGACCAATGAGCAGTTCTTC.

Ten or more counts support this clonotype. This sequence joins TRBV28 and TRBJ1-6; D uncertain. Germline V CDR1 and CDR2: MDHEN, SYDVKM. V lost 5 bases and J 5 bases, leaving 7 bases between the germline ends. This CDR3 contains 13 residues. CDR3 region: CASSPPHNSPLHF. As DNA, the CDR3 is TGTGCCAGCAGTCCCCCCCATAATTCACCCCTCCACTTT.

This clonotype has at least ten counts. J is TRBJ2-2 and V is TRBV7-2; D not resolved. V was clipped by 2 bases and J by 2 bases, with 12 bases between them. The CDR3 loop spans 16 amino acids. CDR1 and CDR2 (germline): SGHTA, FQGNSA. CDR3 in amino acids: CASSLQATTNTGELFF. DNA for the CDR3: TGTGCCAGCAGCTTACAGGCCACGACTAACACCGGGGAGCTGTTTTTT. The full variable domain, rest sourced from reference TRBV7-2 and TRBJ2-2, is GAGVSQSPSNKVTEKGKDVELRCDPISGHTALYWYRQSLGQGLEFLIYFQGNSAPDKSGLPSDRFSAERTGGSVSTLTIQRTQQEDSAVYLCASSLQATTNTGELFFGEGSRLTVL.

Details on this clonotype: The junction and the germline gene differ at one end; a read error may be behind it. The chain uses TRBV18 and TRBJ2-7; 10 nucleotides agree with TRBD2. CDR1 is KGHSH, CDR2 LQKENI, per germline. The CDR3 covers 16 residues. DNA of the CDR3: TGTGTCAGCTCACCACGGTTGTCTAGCGGGAGTGGGGAGCAGTACTTC. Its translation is CVSSPRLSSGSGEQYF.

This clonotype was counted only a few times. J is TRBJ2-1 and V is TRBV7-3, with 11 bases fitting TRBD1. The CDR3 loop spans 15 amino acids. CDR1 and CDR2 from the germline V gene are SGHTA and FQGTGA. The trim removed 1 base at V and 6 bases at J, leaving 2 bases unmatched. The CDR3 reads CASSLRGQGVNEQFF. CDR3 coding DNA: TGTGCCAGCAGCTTAAGGGGACAGGGGGTCAATGAGCAGTTCTTC.

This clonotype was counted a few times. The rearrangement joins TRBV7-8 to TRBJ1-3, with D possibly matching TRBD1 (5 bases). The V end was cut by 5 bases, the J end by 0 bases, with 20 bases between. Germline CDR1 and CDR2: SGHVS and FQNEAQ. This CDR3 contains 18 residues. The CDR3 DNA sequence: TGTGCCAGCAGCATTGCGCGGGGGGGTCAGGTCTCTGGAAACACCATATATTTT. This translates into CASSIARGGQVSGNTIYF.

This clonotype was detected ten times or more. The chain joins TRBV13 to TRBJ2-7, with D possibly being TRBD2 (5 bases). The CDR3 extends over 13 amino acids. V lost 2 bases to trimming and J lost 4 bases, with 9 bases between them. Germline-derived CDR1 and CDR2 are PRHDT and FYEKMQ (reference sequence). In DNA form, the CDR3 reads TGTGCCAGCAGCTTAACCCCGGGGTACGAGCAGTACTTC. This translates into CASSLTPGYEQYF.

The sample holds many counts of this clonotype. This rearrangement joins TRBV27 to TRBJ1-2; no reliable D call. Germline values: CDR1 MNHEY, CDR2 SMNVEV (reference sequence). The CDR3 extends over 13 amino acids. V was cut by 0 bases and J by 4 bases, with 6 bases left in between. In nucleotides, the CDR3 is TGTGCCAGCAGTTTATCCGAAACCTATGGCTACACCTTC. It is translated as CASSLSETYGYTF.

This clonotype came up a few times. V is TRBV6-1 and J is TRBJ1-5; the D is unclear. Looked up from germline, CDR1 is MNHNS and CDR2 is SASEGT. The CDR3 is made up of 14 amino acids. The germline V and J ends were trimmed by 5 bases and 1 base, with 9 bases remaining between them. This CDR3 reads CASSIWGSNQPQHF. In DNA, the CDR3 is TGTGCCAGCAGTATCTGGGGAAGCAATCAGCCCCAGCATTTT.

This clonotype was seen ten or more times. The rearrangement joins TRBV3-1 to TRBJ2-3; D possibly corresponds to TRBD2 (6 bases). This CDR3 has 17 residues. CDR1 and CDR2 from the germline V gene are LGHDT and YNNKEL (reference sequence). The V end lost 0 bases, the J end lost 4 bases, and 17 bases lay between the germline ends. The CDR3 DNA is TGTGCCAGCAGCCAAGATATCGGGGGAACCTACCCAGATACGCAGTATTTT. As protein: CASSQDIGGTYPDTQYF.

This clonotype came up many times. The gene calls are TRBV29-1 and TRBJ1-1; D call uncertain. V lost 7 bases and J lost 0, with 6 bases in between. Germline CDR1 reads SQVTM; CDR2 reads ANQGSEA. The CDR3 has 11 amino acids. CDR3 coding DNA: TGCAGCGGGGCAATGAACACTGAAGCTTTCTTT. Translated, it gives CSGAMNTEAFF.

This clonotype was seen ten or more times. CDR3 DNA sequence: TGTGCCAGCAGTTCCCGGTGGAACTCCTACAATGAGCAGTTCTTC. Its translation is CASSSRWNSYNEQFF. The chain uses TRBV28 and TRBJ2-1; D ambiguous. CDR3 length: 15 residues. Germline-derived CDR1 and CDR2 are MDHEN and SYDVKM. Trimming cost V 4 bases and J 0 bases, with 10 bases left between them.

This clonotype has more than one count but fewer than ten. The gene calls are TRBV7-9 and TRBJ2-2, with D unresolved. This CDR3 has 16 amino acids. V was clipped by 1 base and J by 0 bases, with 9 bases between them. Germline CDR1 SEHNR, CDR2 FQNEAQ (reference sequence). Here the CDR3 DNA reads TGTGCCAGCAGCTTAGATGACTGGGCGAACACCGGGGAGCTGTTTTTT. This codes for CASSLDDWANTGELFF.

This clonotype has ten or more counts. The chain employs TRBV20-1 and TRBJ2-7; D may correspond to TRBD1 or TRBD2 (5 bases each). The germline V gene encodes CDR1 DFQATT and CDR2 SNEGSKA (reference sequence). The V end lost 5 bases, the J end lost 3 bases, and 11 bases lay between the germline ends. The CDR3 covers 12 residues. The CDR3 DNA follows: TGCAGTGCTCACCGGGGCCACTACGAGCAGTACTTC. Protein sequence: CSAHRGHYEQYF.

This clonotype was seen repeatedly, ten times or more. CDR3 sequence (DNA): TGTGCCAGCAGGATAGCAGGGGACCAAGAGACCCAGTACTTC. Encoded protein: CASRIAGDQETQYF. The gene calls are TRBV7-9 and TRBJ2-5; tentatively, D is TRBD1 (6 bases). Germline CDR1 reads SEHNR; CDR2 reads FQNEAQ (reference sequence). The CDR3 loop spans 14 amino acids. V gave up 6 bases and J gave up 0 bases, with 11 bases separating them.

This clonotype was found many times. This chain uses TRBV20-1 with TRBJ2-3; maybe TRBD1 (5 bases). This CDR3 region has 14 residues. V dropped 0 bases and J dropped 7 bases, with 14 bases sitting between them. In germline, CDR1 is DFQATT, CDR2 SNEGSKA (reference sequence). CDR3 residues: CSARDAGISHTQYF. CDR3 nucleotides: TGCAGTGCTAGAGATGCAGGGATATCACATACGCAGTATTTT.